This TCR beta chain was profiled in a study of T cells in localized non-small cell lung cancer. Method: immunoSEQ multiplex PCR; TCRdb's copy keeps in-frame clones and lacks some. The sample comprises roughly 2,600 clones, around 40% of which are singletons, and 8.5% to 10% rests with the top ten. This clone is termed large. The ends were cut back, 7 bases at V and 3 bases at J, with 15 bases in the middle. Germline V gives CDR1 MGHDK, CDR2 SYGVNS. The CDR3 extends over 14 amino acids. V is TRBV25-1 and J is TRBJ2-5, with a possible D match to TRBD1 (5 bases). The source is a male donor older than 55 with stage I squamous cell lung carcinoma. Sequenced material: lung tumor tissue, taken before any cancer treatment. The CDR3 reads CASKGKGYEETQYF. CDR3 nucleotides: TGTGCCAGCAAGGGGAAAGGGTACGAAGAGACCCAGTACTTC.